What follows describes a single TCR beta chain. What antigen it recognizes has not been identified. Qualities for individual bases were not recorded, and no much larger clone is one base off. TCRbeta CDR3 regions were amplified from genomic DNA using the immunoSEQ Assay, a bias-controlled multiplex PCR. In the authors' own workflow: The number of nucleated cells in each sample was estimated from the amplification of reference gene primers within the assay. To quantify the absolute abundance of each unique TCRbeta CDR3 rearrangement, sequence reads were collapsed and filtered. Productive Simpson clonality was computed per sample as the square root of Simpson's diversity index over productive rearrangements. TCRdb carries this immuneACCESS record with in-frame sequences only. Its versions omit some clonotypes, under half of them owing to an unresolved V gene in the studies checked, with the rest unexplained. V and J calls and clone size follow that table, whereas D and trimming were derived from the DNA. The sample table holds just over 250,000 clones, of which 87% were seen once. The ten most abundant clones make up 2% to 2.5% of the sample.

Whole blood was collected in K2EDTA tubes by collaborating institutions according to the institutions' own protocols. For TCRbeta analysis, collaborator samples were shipped as frozen whole blood, as isolated PBMCs, or as DNA extracted from either sample type. This specimen belongs to a study of blood T cell repertoires in COVID-19 (dated by TCRdb to the early 2020s). General notes on the study: Collaborator samples came from the United States, Italy and Spain and covered acute and convalescent phases of COVID-19. The material from the prospective study consisted of cDNA or gDNA derived from T cells, B-cell-depleted T cells, or PBMCs. Deeply sampled blood TCRbeta repertoires from subjects exposed to, actively infected with, or recovered from COVID-19 were included in the dataset. The repertoires were released in a freely available public database intended as a resource for research on the immune response to SARS-CoV-2. Samples came from the ongoing ImmuneRACE study (first 160 participants) plus 1,254 subjects from 6 global collaborators. Sample metadata almost always included a de-identified subject ID, COVID-19 status, age in years and sex. Where available, HLA class I and class II types were taken from metadata supplied by the sample provider and were not determined by assay-based typing.

Results the study describes overall, beyond this receptor: The amount of clinical and demographic metadata varied by source and participant and was provided uncurated.

Spanning cysteine to phenylalanine, the CDR3 consists of 13 amino acids. Only the CDR3 DNA stays, 39 bases, in frame from base 1. Cut back by 5 bases and 1 base, the V and J ends lie 8 bases apart. The germline V gene provides CDR1 SGHVS and CDR2 FNYEAQ. The sample was peripheral blood. The TCR was taken from a woman between 50 and 59 years old with acute or convalescent COVID-19. The sequence is built from TRBV7-6 and TRBJ1-1, with no D gene named confidently. The CDR3 reads CASSVRENTEAFF. The sequenced DNA is TGTGCCAGCAGCGTCCGGGAGAACACTGAAGCTTTCTTT.